This T cell receptor beta chain was recovered during a study of OX40 agonist ivuxolimab in advanced cancers. TCRdb's copy holds only in-frame clones and misses some; the assay was immunoSEQ multiplex PCR. This sample yields about 73,000 clones, of which 85% to 90% are seen a single time; approximately 10% belongs to the top ten. The ends were cut back, 4 bases at V and 0 bases at J, with 8 bases in the middle. There are 13 residues in the CDR3. CDR1 SGDLS and CDR2 YYNGEE come from the germline V gene. This sequence was found in an adult with an advanced solid tumor such as melanoma, head and neck, liver or kidney cancer. V and J are TRBV9 and TRBJ2-7; D is uncertain. The sample was CD4+ or CD8+ T cells sorted from blood, taken in a trial of the OX40 agonist ivuxolimab. DNA of the CDR3: TGTGCCAGCAGCTCCCGCTACTCCTACGAGCAGTACTTC. It encodes CASSSRYSYEQYF.